Given below is one T cell receptor beta chain in context. Its antigen remains unknown. With 6 bases removed from V and 4 bases from J, the gap between germline ends came to 10 bases. CDR3 length equals 12 residues. Germline assignment: CDR1 SQVTM and CDR2 ANQGSEA. These data come from a study of T-cell reconstitution after alpha-beta-depleted transplantation in children. General observations from the study: Surviving recipient T cells and thymic progenitors underlay high day-60 TCRbeta diversity in some patients. Newly made T cells mostly supplied T-cell counts and diversity one year after transplant. Several hundred expanded graft clones reportedly supplied alpha-beta T cells about two months after transplant.

Unique molecular identifiers tagged the TCRbeta library. One entry per CDR3 protein results from TCRdb running MiXCR on the PCR reads. The sample records 200,000 or so distinct CDR3 sequences, 6.3% being singletons. This TCR derives from a girl under two years old with combined immunodeficiency, due to receive a stem cell transplant. The sequencing used PBMCs, collected before TCRalphabeta/CD19-depleted stem cell transplant. The chain joins TRBV29-1 to TRBJ1-5, with D perhaps TRBD1 (6 bases). The CDR3: CSVLQGNQPQHF. DNA of the CDR3: TGCAGCGTATTACAGGGAAATCAGCCCCAGCATTTT.